The present TCR beta chain was sequenced within a study of cytomegalovirus exposure and HLA in healthy donors. At sampling all donors were nominally healthy, likely with unrecorded immune exposures. Germline V gives CDR1 SGHVS, CDR2 FNYEAQ. Trimming took 0 bases from V and 5 from J, leaving 16 bases between them. This CDR3 contains 16 residues. This clone was seen a handful of times. The study ran its PCR with 60 Vbeta and 13 Jbeta primers. Assay: immunoSEQ multiplex PCR; the TCRdb copy retains only in-frame clones and omits some. The sample holds 110,000 or so clones, roughly 9% seen once. This chain joins TRBV7-6 and TRBJ1-1, with D perhaps TRBD1 (6 bases). Material: PBMCs. The origin of this receptor is a woman aged 40 to 49 in good health and CMV-seropositive. In DNA, the CDR3 is TGTGCCAGCAGCTTAGCTTTGGGGGCTGGGGTAACTGAAGCTTTCTTT. Its translation is CASSLALGAGVTEAFF.